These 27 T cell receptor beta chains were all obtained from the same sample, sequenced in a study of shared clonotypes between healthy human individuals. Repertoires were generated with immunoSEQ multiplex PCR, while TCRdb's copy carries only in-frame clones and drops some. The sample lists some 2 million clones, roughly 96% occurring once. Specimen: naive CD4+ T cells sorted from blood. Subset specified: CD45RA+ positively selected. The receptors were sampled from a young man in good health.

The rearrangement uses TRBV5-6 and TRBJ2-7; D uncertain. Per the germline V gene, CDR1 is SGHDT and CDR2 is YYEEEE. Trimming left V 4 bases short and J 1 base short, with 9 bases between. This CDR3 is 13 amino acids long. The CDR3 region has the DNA TGTGCCAGCAGCCGCCGGGCGTCCTACGAGCAGTACTTC. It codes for CASSRRASYEQYF.

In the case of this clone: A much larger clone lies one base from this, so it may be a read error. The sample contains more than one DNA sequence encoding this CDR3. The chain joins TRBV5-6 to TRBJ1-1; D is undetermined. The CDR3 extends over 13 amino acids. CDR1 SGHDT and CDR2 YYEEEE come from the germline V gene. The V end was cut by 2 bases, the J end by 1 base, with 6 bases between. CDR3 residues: CASSLGGNTEAFF. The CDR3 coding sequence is TGTGCCAGCAGCTTAGGTGGGAACACTGAAGCTTTCTTT.

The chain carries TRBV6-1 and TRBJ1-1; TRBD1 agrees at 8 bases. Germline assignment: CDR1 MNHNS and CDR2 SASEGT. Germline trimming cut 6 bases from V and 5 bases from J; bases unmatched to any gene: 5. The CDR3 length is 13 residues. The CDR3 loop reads CASRAGGGTEAFF. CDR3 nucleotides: TGTGCCAGCAGAGCAGGGGGCGGGACTGAAGCTTTCTTT.

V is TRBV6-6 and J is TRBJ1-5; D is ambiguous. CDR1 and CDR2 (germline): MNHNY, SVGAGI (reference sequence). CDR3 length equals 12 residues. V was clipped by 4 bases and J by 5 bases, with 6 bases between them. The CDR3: CASSLGDQPQHF. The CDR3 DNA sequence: TGTGCCAGCAGTTTAGGTGATCAGCCCCAGCATTTT.

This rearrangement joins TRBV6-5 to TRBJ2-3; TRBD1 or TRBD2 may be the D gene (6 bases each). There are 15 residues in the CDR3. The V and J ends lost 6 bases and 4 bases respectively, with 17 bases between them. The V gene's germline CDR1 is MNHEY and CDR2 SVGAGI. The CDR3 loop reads CASRMTGGGADTQYF. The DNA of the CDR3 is TGTGCCAGCAGGATGACAGGTGGAGGGGCAGATACGCAGTATTTT.

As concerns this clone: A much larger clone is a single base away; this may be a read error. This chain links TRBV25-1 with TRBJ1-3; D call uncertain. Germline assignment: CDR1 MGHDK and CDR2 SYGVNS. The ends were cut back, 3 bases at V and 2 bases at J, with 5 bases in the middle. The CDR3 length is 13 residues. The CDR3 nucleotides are TGTGCCAGCAGTGAGGCAGCTGGAAACACCATATATTTT. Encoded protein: CASSEAAGNTIYF.

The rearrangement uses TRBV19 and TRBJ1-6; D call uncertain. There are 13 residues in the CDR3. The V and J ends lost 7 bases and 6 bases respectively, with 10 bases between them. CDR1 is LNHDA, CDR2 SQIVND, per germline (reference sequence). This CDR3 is CASKWQTNSPLHF. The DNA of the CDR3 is TGTGCCAGTAAGTGGCAGACTAATTCACCCCTCCACTTT.

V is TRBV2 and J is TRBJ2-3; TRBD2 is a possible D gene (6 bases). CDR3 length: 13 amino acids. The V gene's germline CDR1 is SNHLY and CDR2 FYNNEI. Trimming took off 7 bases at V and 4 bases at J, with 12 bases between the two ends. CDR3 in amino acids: CASKGGRADTQYF. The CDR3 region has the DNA TGTGCCAGCAAGGGAGGACGTGCAGATACGCAGTATTTT.

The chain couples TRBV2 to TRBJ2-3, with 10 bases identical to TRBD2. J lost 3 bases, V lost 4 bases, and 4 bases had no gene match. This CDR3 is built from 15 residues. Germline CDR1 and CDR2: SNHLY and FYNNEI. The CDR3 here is CASSAASGGTDTQYF. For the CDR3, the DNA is TGTGCCAGCAGTGCGGCTAGCGGGGGAACAGATACGCAGTATTTT.

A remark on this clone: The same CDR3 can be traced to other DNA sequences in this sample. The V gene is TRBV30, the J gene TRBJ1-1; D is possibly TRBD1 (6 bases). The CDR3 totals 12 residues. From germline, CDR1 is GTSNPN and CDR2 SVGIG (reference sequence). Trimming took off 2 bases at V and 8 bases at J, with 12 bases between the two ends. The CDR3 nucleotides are TGTGCCTGGAGTATTTCCGGGACAGAAGCTTTCTTT. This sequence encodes CAWSISGTEAFF. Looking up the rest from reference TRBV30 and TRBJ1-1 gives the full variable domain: SQTIHQWPATLVQPVGSPLSLECTVEGTSNPNLYWYRQAAGRGLQLLFYSVGIGQISSEVPQNLSASRPQDRQFILSSKKLLLSDSGFYLCAWSISGTEAFFGQGTRLTVV.

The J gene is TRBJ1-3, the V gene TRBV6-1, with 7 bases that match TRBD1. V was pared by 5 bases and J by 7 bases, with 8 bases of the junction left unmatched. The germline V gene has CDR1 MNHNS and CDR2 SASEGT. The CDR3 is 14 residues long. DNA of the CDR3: TGTGCCAGCAGTAGAGACAGGGAAAGGAACACCATATATTTT. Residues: CASSRDRERNTIYF.

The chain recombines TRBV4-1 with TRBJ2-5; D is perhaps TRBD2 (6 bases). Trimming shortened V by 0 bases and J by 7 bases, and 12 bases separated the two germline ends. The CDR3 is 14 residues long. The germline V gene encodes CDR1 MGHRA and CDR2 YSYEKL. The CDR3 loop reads CASSQDSAGRTQYF. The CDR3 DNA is TGCGCCAGCAGCCAAGATTCGGCGGGGCGGACCCAGTACTTC.

The CDR3 reads CASSRQSTGLGNTEAFF. The CDR3 region has the DNA TGTGCCAGCTCCCGACAGTCGACAGGACTGGGTAACACTGAAGCTTTCTTT. V usage is TRBV18 and J usage is TRBJ1-1; tentative D call: TRBD1 (6 bases). CDR1 is KGHSH and CDR2 is LQKENI in the germline V gene. This CDR3 contains 17 residues. V lost 6 bases and J lost 2, with 22 bases in between.

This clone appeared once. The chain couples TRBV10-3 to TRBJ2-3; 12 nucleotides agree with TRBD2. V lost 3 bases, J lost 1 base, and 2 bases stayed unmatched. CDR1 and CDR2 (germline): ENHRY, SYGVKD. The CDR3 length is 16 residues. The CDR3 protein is CAISDPSGRGTDTQYF. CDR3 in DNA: TGTGCCATCAGTGATCCTAGCGGGAGGGGCACAGATACGCAGTATTTT.

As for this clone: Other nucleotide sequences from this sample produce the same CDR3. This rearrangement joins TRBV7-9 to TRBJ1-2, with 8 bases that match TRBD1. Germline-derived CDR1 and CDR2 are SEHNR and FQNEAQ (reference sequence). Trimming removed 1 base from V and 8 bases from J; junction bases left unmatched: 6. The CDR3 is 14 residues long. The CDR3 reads CASSLGGQGEGYTF. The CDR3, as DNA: TGTGCCAGCAGCTTAGGTGGACAGGGAGAAGGCTACACCTTC.

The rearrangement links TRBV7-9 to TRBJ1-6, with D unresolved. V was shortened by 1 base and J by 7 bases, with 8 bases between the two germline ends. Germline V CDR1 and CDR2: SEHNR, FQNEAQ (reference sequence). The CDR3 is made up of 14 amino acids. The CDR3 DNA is TGTGCCAGCAGCTTAGGTGACGGAAATTCACCCCTCCACTTT. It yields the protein CASSLGDGNSPLHF.

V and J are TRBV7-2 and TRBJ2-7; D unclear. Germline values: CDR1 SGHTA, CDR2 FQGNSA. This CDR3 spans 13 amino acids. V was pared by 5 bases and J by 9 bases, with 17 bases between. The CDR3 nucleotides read TGTGCCAGCAGCCCCACCCCGGCCCCGGGGCAGTACTTC. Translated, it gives CASSPTPAPGQYF. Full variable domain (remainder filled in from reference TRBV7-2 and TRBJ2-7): GAGVSQSPSNKVTEKGKDVELRCDPISGHTALYWYRQSLGQGLEFLIYFQGNSAPDKSGLPSDRFSAERTGGSVSTLTIQRTQQEDSAVYLCASSPTPAPGQYFGPGTRLTVT.

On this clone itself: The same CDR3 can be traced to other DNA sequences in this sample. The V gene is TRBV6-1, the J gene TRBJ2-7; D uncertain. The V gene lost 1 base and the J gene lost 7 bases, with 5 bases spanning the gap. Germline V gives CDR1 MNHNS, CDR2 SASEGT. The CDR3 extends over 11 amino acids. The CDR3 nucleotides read TGTGCCAGCAGTGAAGGGGGTGAGCAGTACTTC. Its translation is CASSEGGEQYF.

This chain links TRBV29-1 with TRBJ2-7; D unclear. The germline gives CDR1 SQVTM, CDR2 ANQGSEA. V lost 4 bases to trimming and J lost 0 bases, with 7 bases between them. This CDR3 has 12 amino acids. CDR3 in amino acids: CSVATSSYEQYF. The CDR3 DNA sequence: TGCAGCGTTGCGACGAGCTCCTACGAGCAGTACTTC.

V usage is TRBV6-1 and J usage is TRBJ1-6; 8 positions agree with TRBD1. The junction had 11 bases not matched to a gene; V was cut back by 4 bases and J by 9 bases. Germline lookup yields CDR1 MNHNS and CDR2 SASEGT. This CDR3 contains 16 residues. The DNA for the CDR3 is TGTGCCAGCAGTGGGGGACAGGATGGCCTCGGTTCACCCCTCCACTTT. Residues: CASSGGQDGLGSPLHF.

The CDR3 here is CASSFPRGGYNSPLHF. CDR3 sequence (DNA): TGTGCCAGCAGTTTCCCCAGGGGGGGGTATAATTCACCCCTCCACTTT. The rearrangement joins TRBV28 to TRBJ1-6; 7 bases align to TRBD1. The V and J ends lost 3 bases and 4 bases, in that order; junction bases with no gene match: 6. Germline V gives CDR1 MDHEN, CDR2 SYDVKM. The CDR3 consists of 16 residues.

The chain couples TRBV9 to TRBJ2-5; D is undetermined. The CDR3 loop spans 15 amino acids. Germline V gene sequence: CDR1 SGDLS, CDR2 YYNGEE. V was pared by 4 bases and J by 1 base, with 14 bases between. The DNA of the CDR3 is TGTGCCAGCAGCAACCTCAGAGGCGGCCAAGAGACCCAGTACTTC. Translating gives CASSNLRGGQETQYF. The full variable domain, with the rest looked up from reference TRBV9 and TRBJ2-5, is DSGVTQTPKHLITATGQRVTLRCSPRSGDLSVYWYQQSLDQGLQFLIQYYNGEERAKGNILERFSAQQFPDLHSELNLSSLELGDSALYFCASSNLRGGQETQYFGPGTRLLVL.

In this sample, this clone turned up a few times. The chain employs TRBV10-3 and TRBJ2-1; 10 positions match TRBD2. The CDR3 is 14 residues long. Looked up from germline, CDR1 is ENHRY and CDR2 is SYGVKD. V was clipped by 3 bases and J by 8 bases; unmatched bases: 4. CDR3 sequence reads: CAISDLAGADEQFF. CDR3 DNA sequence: TGTGCCATCAGTGACCTAGCGGGAGCGGATGAGCAGTTCTTC.

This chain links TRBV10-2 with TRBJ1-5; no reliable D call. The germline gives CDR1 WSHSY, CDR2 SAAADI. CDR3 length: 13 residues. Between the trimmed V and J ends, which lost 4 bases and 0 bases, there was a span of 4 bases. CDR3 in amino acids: CASSGDSNQPQHF. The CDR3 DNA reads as TGCGCCAGCAGTGGAGATAGCAATCAGCCCCAGCATTTT.

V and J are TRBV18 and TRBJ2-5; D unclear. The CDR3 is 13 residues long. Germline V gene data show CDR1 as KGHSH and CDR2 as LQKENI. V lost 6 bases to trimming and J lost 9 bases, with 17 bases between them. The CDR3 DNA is TGTGCCAGCTCCCGGAAGTCGGATAGGGCCCAGTACTTC. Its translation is CASSRKSDRAQYF. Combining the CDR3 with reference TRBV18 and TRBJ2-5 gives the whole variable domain NAGVMQNPRHLVRRRGQEARLRCSPMKGHSHVYWYRQLPEEGLKFMVYLQKENIIDESGMPKERFSAEFPKEGPSILRIQQVVRGDSAAYFCASSRKSDRAQYFGPGTRLLVL.

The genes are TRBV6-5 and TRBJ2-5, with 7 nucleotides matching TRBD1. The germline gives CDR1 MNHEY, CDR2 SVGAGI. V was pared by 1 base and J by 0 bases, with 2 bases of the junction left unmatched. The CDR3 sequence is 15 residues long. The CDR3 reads CASSYWGQYQETQYF. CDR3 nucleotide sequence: TGTGCCAGCAGTTACTGGGGACAGTACCAAGAGACCCAGTACTTC.

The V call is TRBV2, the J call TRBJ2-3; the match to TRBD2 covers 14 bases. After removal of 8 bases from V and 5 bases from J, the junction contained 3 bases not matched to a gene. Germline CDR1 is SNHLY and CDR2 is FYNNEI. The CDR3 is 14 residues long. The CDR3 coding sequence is TGTGCCAGCGGACTAGCGGGAGGAGGAGATACGCAGTATTTT. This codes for CASGLAGGGDTQYF.